The entry below describes one TCR beta chain. Using immunoSEQ multiplex PCR, the repertoire was profiled, and TCRdb retains in-frame clones only, with some absent. The sample lists about 58,000 clones; roughly nine tenths were seen once. This sample is drawn from a study of technical replicates of blood from several donors. V was cut by 0 bases and J by 2 bases, with 9 bases left in between. This CDR3 is built from 15 residues. Germline values: CDR1 KGHSH, CDR2 LQKENI. This TCR was recovered from a human donor in good health. Some clones in this sample may be carry-over from other donors' samples. Sequenced sample: PBMCs. V is TRBV18 and J is TRBJ2-3; D is unresolved. CDR3: CASSPPDSNTDTQYF. CDR3 DNA: TGTGCCAGCTCACCACCGGATAGCAACACAGATACGCAGTATTTT.